This T cell receptor (beta chain) was obtained from a study of siplizumab effects on memory and regulatory T cells. General study results and limits: A minor fraction of alloreactive clones, and no more, mapped to unstimulated subsets. Major contributors to the alloresponse seemed to be naive T cells, which also appeared more diverse than memory cells.

This CDR3 comprises 13 residues. Germline CDR1 reads SGHDN; CDR2 reads FVKESK. With 0 bases removed from V and 10 bases from J, the gap between germline ends came to 12 bases. Sequenced by immunoSEQ multiplex PCR; TCRdb stores in-frame clones only, minus some. Of approximately 9,700 clones listed, more than 35% were seen once; the top ten hold around 10%. The cells of the mixed lymphocyte reaction underwent a roughly six-day coculture at 37°C. As regards this clone: Its antigen is still unknown.

The material sequenced was CFSE-low (dividing) CD8+ T cells sorted from an allogeneic mixed lymphocyte reaction. The chain combines TRBV14 with TRBJ1-1; D uncertain. This TCR was sampled from a human donor in good health; the cells came from an allogeneic mixed lymphocyte reaction. The CDR3 DNA follows: TGTGCCAGCAGCCAAGAGGCGTTTACTAGAGCTTTCTTT. This translates into CASSQEAFTRAFF.